Below are 16 T cell receptor beta chains sequenced from a single sample in a study of blood T cell repertoires in COVID-19. Method: immunoSEQ multiplex PCR; TCRdb's copy keeps in-frame clones and lacks some. The data hold around 200,000 clones, with approximately 80% observed a single time. Sequenced material: peripheral blood. The receptors here all came from a man over 45 who had recovered from COVID-19.

The CDR3 DNA reads TGTGCCACCAGCAGAGTCTCGGACAGGGACCTAACTGAAGCTTTCTTT. Translated: CATSRVSDRDLTEAFF. The rearrangement links TRBV15 to TRBJ1-1; 8 nucleotides agree with TRBD1. The CDR3 spans 16 residues. The V segment lost 1 base and the J segment 5 bases; nucleotides outside the gene matches: 9. CDR1 and CDR2 from the germline V gene are LNHNV and YYDKDF (reference sequence).

The V and J genes are TRBV4-1 and TRBJ1-2; D might be TRBD1 (5 bases). The CDR3 totals 14 residues. Germline CDR1 and CDR2: MGHRA and YSYEKL. The V gene lost 4 bases and the J gene lost 2 bases, with 11 bases spanning the gap. The chain's CDR3 is CASSPLTDNYGYTF. The CDR3, as DNA: TGCGCCAGCAGCCCTCTGACAGACAACTATGGCTACACCTTC.

V usage is TRBV6-6 and J usage is TRBJ1-2; 7 bases align to TRBD1. There are 13 residues in the CDR3. The V gene's germline CDR1 is MNHNY and CDR2 SVGAGI (reference sequence). The V and J ends lost 5 bases and 6 bases, in that order; junction bases with no gene match: 6. The CDR3 spells CASSLDRADGYTF. The DNA of the CDR3 is TGTGCCAGCAGTCTTGACAGGGCGGATGGCTACACCTTC.

This chain joins TRBV2 and TRBJ2-1, with TRBD1 matching over 8 bases. This CDR3 spans 15 amino acids. Germline assignment: CDR1 SNHLY and CDR2 FYNNEI. With V trimmed by 6 bases and J by 4 bases, 8 bases remained unmatched. This CDR3 reads CASRAGTGRYNEQFF. In DNA, the CDR3 is TGTGCCAGCAGGGCCGGGACAGGACGATACAATGAGCAGTTCTTC.

The chain has TRBV6-5 and TRBJ2-7, with a tentative D call TRBD1 (5 bases). This CDR3 spans 15 amino acids. Germline CDR1 MNHEY, CDR2 SVGAGI. V lost 6 bases and J 6 bases, leaving 21 bases between the germline ends. CDR3 amino acids: CASSKQLASQGEQYF. The CDR3 DNA sequence: TGTGCCAGCAGCAAACAACTGGCCTCTCAGGGCGAGCAGTACTTC.

The rearrangement uses TRBV7-8 and TRBJ1-2, with D perhaps TRBD1 (5 bases). Trimming removed 2 bases from V and 0 bases from J, with 7 bases in between. This CDR3 contains 14 residues. CDR1 is SGHVS, CDR2 FQNEAQ, per germline. For the CDR3, the DNA is TGTGCCAGCAGCTTATACAGGACTAACTATGGCTACACCTTC. Its protein is CASSLYRTNYGYTF.

The rearrangement uses TRBV11-1 and TRBJ2-1; weak D call: TRBD2 (6 bases). Trimming removed 3 bases at V and 8 bases at J, with 11 bases between. CDR1 is SGHAT, CDR2 FQDESV, per germline (reference sequence). The CDR3 has 13 amino acids. Here the CDR3 reads CASSFRLAHEQFF. CDR3 DNA sequence: TGTGCCAGCAGCTTTAGGCTAGCGCATGAGCAGTTCTTC.

The J gene is TRBJ2-1, the V gene TRBV7-2; 7 bases fit TRBD2. The CDR3 has 17 residues. The germline V gene encodes CDR1 SGHTA and CDR2 FQGNSA. After removal of 6 bases from V and 4 bases from J, the junction contained 15 bases not matched to a gene. CDR3 loop: CASRQPASSGGYNEQFF. Here the CDR3 DNA reads TGTGCCAGCAGACAACCAGCTTCTTCGGGAGGATACAATGAGCAGTTCTTC.

Written as DNA, the CDR3 is TGTGCCAGTAGTATCTGGAGGGGTGACTCCAGTTCACCCCTCCACTTT. It is translated as CASSIWRGDSSSPLHF. This chain links TRBV19 with TRBJ1-6; weak D call: TRBD1 (5 bases). The CDR3 extends over 16 amino acids. Trimming pared 3 bases from V and 9 bases from J, leaving 18 bases between. CDR1 and CDR2 (germline): LNHDA, SQIVND (reference sequence).

The chain uses TRBV2 and TRBJ2-5; possibly TRBD2 for D (5 bases). This CDR3 has 10 residues. Germline loops: CDR1 SNHLY, CDR2 FYNNEI. V gave up 8 bases and J gave up 4 bases, with 5 bases separating them. CDR3 in DNA: TGTGCCAGCGGAGGAGAGACCCAGTACTTC. Its protein product is CASGGETQYF.

The chain employs TRBV19 and TRBJ1-5; D may be TRBD1 (6 bases). This CDR3 has 16 residues. The germline V and J ends were trimmed by 11 bases and 2 bases, with 22 bases remaining between them. CDR1 LNHDA and CDR2 SQIVND come from the germline V gene (reference sequence). This CDR3 is CASKPGGQYGNQPQHF. CDR3 sequence (DNA): TGTGCCTCAAAGCCGGGGGGGCAATACGGCAATCAGCCCCAGCATTTT.

This clone was recorded a few times. This chain joins TRBV20-1 and TRBJ1-5; D perhaps matches TRBD1 (6 bases). Germline CDR1 and CDR2: DFQATT and SNEGSKA (reference sequence). V dropped 3 bases and J dropped 0 bases, with 12 bases sitting between them. This CDR3 has 15 amino acids. The CDR3 sequence is CSASPRGHSNQPQHF. CDR3 DNA sequence: TGCAGTGCTAGTCCCAGGGGTCATAGCAATCAGCCCCAGCATTTT.

This sequence joins TRBV27 and TRBJ2-7; TRBD2 matches 13 bases. V shed 9 bases and J 3 bases; nucleotides not matched to a gene: 2. The CDR3 contains 13 residues. The germline V gene has CDR1 MNHEY and CDR2 SMNVEV (reference sequence). The CDR3 here is CARGLAGDYEQYF. The DNA of the CDR3 is TGTGCCAGAGGACTAGCGGGAGACTACGAGCAGTACTTC.

The V call is TRBV6-5, the J call TRBJ2-1; a possible D gene is TRBD1 (5 bases). The germline V gene encodes CDR1 MNHEY and CDR2 SVGAGI. This CDR3 contains 14 residues. Trimming pared 0 bases from V and 8 bases from J, leaving 11 bases between. CDR3 amino acids: CASSYSNRGHEQFF. Written as DNA, the CDR3 is TGTGCCAGCAGTTACTCGAATAGGGGCCATGAGCAGTTCTTC.

CDR3 sequence: CAISEGREGPVEQFF. The CDR3 nucleotides read TGTGCCATCAGTGAGGGACGGGAGGGCCCGGTCGAGCAGTTCTTC. The V call is TRBV10-3, the J call TRBJ2-1; 8 bases are a match to TRBD2. The CDR3 sequence is 15 residues long. Germline V lookup: CDR1 ENHRY, CDR2 SYGVKD. The V segment lost 2 bases and the J segment 10 bases; nucleotides outside the gene matches: 10.

V and J are TRBV5-6 and TRBJ2-1; the D gene is possibly TRBD2 (6 bases). Looked up from germline, CDR1 is SGHDT and CDR2 is YYEEEE. This CDR3 has 13 amino acids. The V end lost 4 bases, the J end lost 6 bases, and 11 bases lay between the germline ends. DNA for the CDR3: TGTGCCAGCAGCACGGGACTCCTCAATGAGCAGTTCTTC. Its protein is CASSTGLLNEQFF. The whole variable domain, remainder taken from reference TRBV5-6 and TRBJ2-1, is DAGVTQSPTHLIKTRGQQVTLRCSPKSGHDTVSWYQQALGQGPQFIFQYYEEEERQRGNFPDRFSGHQFPNYSSELNVNALLLGDSALYLCASSTGLLNEQFFGPGTRLTVL.